Sequencing of this TCR beta chain was carried out in a study of cytomegalovirus exposure and HLA in healthy donors. At the level of the study: Genotyping showed roughly 86% of 300 to 450 donors falling in the Caucasian-associated ancestry cluster.

Primers for the PCR totalled 60 Vbeta and 13 Jbeta. Generated by immunoSEQ multiplex PCR, the TCRdb table keeps only in-frame clones and is missing some. In the table there are under 200,000 clones, 80% of which are singletons. The CDR3 runs 16 residues. V trimming: 4 bases; J trimming: 9 bases; junction bases outside the gene matches: 13. Looked up from germline, CDR1 is LNHDA and CDR2 is SQIVND (reference sequence). The clonotype originates from a man aged 25 to 40 in good health and CMV-seronegative. Sequenced sample: PBMCs. V and J are TRBV19 and TRBJ2-1; 9 nucleotides match TRBD1. The CDR3 is CASSNLRGQGLGEQFF. The CDR3 DNA is TGTGCCAGTAGTAATTTGAGGGGACAGGGCTTGGGTGAGCAGTTCTTC.